These 8 T cell receptor beta chains share one sample of origin, sequenced in a study of T cells after yellow fever vaccination. One entry per CDR3 protein results from TCRdb running MiXCR on the 5' RACE reads. This repertoire shows roughly 170,000 distinct CDR3 sequences, around 9.7% found once; its top ten account for approximately 35%. This sample comprised CD8+ T cells sorted from PBMCs, obtained 45 days after the yellow fever booster vaccination. The receptors stem from a man between 18 and 29 years old who received the YFV17D yellow fever vaccine.

This clonotype was seen ten or more times. The chain carries TRBV7-8 and TRBJ2-3; TRBD2 matches 7 bases. The V gene end was trimmed by 4 bases and the J gene end by 5 bases; junction bases not matched to a gene: 9. CDR3 length: 15 amino acids. CDR1 is SGHVS and CDR2 is FQNEAQ in the germline V gene. The CDR3 DNA is TGTGCCAGCAGCTCTCGCAGCGGGGTGGGAGATACGCAGTATTTT. This encodes CASSSRSGVGDTQYF.

This clonotype has a handful of counts. The J gene is TRBJ2-3, the V gene TRBV12-3 or TRBV12-4, with 10 bases matching TRBD2. The junction had 5 bases not matched to a gene; V was cut back by 1 base and J by 4 bases. The CDR3 is 16 amino acids. The CDR3 loop is CASSLGGLASADTQYF. Written as DNA, the CDR3 is TGTGCCAGCAGTTTAGGGGGACTAGCGAGCGCAGATACGCAGTATTTT.

This sequence joins TRBV6-6 and TRBJ2-7; TRBD2 might be the D (5 bases). Trimming took off 6 bases at V and 0 bases at J, with 18 bases between the two ends. The CDR3 totals 16 residues. Per the germline V gene, CDR1 is MNHNY and CDR2 is SVGAGI (reference sequence). The CDR3 DNA sequence: TGTGCCAGCAGCCTGGGAGCCCCTGGTCTCTCCTACGAGCAGTACGTC. The encoded protein is CASSLGAPGLSYEQYV.

This clonotype came up many times. The chain employs TRBV29-1 and TRBJ2-5, with 7 bases identical to TRBD1. The CDR3 is 12 residues long. CDR1 is SQVTM and CDR2 is ANQGSEA in the germline V gene. J lost 5 bases, V lost 7 bases, and 7 bases had no gene match. CDR3 in amino acids: CSGRQGVETQYF. The CDR3 region has the DNA TGCAGCGGACGACAGGGAGTTGAGACCCAGTACTTC.

This chain uses TRBV6-5 with TRBJ2-7; 7 bases align to TRBD1. Trimming at V came to 5 bases and at J to 4 bases, leaving 8 bases not matched to a gene. This CDR3 contains 14 residues. Germline values: CDR1 MNHEY, CDR2 SVGAGI. Here the CDR3 reads CASSAGTAVYEQYV. The CDR3 coding sequence is TGTGCCAGCAGTGCCGGGACAGCCGTTTACGAGCAGTACGTC.

The V and J genes are TRBV15 and TRBJ2-5; D possibly uses TRBD1 or TRBD2 (6 bases each). The CDR3 sequence is 14 residues long. Trimming removed 2 bases from V and 5 bases from J, with 12 bases in between. CDR1 LNHNV and CDR2 YYDKDF come from the germline V gene (reference sequence). CDR3 coding DNA: TGTGCCACCAGCAGACCGGGGGCTACGGAGACCCAGTACTTC. Translating gives CATSRPGATETQYF.

This clonotype was picked up a small number of times. V is TRBV9 and J is TRBJ2-5, with D perhaps TRBD1 (5 bases). The CDR3 sequence is 14 residues long. Germline V gene sequence: CDR1 SGDLS, CDR2 YYNGEE. V lost 3 bases and J 5 bases, leaving 14 bases between the germline ends. CDR3 coding DNA: TGTGCCAGCAGCGCGGACATCCCCGGGGAGACCCAGTACTTC. This translates into CASSADIPGETQYF.

This clonotype came up many times. The CDR3 region is CASSFGGETQYF. The CDR3 nucleotides are TGTGCCAGCAGTTTCGGTGGGGAGACCCAGTACTTC. The rearrangement links TRBV12-3 or TRBV12-4 to TRBJ2-5; D gene uncertain. The V and J ends lost 3 bases and 5 bases respectively, with 7 bases between them. This CDR3 comprises 12 residues.